This T cell receptor beta chain came from a study of T cells in Graves' hyperthyroidism and ophthalmopathy. Background on the study: At initial diagnosis, before any treatment had begun, peripheral blood was obtained.

TCR beta CDR3 region amplification was performed from RNA transcripts. The HTBI primer set served for first-round RT-PCR of the TCR CDR3. TCRdb reanalysed the multiplex PCR reads using MiXCR and keeps one entry per CDR3 protein. The data contain about 400,000 distinct CDR3 sequences, around 15% of them singletons. Many counts were recorded for this clonotype. Its cognate antigen is unknown. Researchers defined stable Graves' hyperthyroidism as no ophthalmopathy progression within 18 months. Hyperthyroidism, newly diagnosed and lasting under 2 months, affected patients aged 18 to 65. General observations from the study: Blood also contained most expanded thyroid clonotypes above 0.001.

V gave up 3 bases and J gave up 2 bases, with 12 bases separating them. This CDR3 has 14 amino acids. Germline V lookup: CDR1 DFQATT, CDR2 SNEGSKA (reference sequence). Sequenced input: blood. This TCR was recovered from a woman younger than 35 with Graves' hyperthyroidism. The chain recombines TRBV20-1 with TRBJ2-3, with a tentative D call TRBD2 (5 bases). CDR3 nucleotides: TGCAGTGCTAGGCGGCTAGCCGCCACAGATACGCAGTATTTT. Translation: CSARRLAATDTQYF.